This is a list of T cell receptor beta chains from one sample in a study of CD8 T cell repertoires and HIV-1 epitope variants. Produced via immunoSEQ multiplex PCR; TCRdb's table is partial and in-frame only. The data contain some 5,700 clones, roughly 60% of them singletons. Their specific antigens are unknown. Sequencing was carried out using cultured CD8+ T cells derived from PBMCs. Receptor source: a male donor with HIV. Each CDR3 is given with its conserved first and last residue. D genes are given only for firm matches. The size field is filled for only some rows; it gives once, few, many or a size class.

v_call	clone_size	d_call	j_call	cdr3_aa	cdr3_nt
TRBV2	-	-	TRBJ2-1	CASSVRDNEQFF	TGTGCCAGCAGTGTGCGGGACAATGAGCAGTTCTTC
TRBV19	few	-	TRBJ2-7	CASSISSGAYEQYF	TGTGCCAGTAGTATCTCGTCGGGGGCTTACGAGCAGTACTTC
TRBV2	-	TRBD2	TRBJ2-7	CASSLAGVPEQYF	TGTGCCAGCAGTCTAGCGGGAGTCCCCGAGCAGTACTTC
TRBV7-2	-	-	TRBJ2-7	CASSSERGTGYEQYF	TGTGCCAGCAGCAGCGAGCGGGGGACAGGGTACGAGCAGTACTTC
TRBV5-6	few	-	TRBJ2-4	CASSLAQGRAKNIQYF	TGTGCCAGCAGCTTGGCTCAGGGTAGAGCCAAAAACATTCAGTACTTC
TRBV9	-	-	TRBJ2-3	CASSAALDTQYF	TGTGCCAGCAGCGCTGCTTTAGATACGCAGTATTTT
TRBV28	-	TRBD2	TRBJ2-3	CASSPKPLAGGRRATDTQYF	TGTGCCAGCAGTCCCAAACCTCTAGCGGGAGGGAGAAGGGCCACAGATACGCAGTATTTT
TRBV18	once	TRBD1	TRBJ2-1	CASSRQGVEGFNEQFF	TGTGCCAGCTCACGACAGGGGGTCGAAGGGTTCAATGAGCAGTTCTTC
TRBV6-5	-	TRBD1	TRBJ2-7	CASSSHTGAPYEQYF	TGTGCCAGCAGTTCCCACACAGGGGCCCCCTACGAGCAGTACTTC
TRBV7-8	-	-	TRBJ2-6	CASSAEDKAGANVLTF	TGTGCCAGCAGTGCCGAAGACAAGGCTGGGGCCAACGTCCTGACTTTC
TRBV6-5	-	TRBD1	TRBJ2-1	CASSSSGGSYNEQFF	TGTGCCAGCAGTTCCTCAGGGGGCTCCTACAATGAGCAGTTCTTC
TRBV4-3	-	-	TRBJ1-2	CASSPEIDRATYGYTF	TGCGCCAGCAGCCCAGAGATCGACCGGGCTACCTATGGCTACACCTTC
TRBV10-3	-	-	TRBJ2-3	CAISESGTAGDTDTQYF	TGTGCCATCAGTGAGTCGGGTACGGCGGGCGACACAGATACGCAGTATTTT
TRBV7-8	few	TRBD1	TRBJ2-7	CASSLEGRGNDEQYF	TGTGCCAGCAGCTTAGAGGGCAGGGGGAACGACGAGCAGTACTTC
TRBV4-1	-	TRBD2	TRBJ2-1	CASSQDRAGGVYNEQFF	TGCGCCAGCAGCCAAGATCGAGCGGGAGGGGTCTACAATGAGCAGTTCTTC
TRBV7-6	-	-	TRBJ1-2	CASSPTPKGGGYGYTF	TGTGCCAGCAGCCCGACTCCCAAGGGTGGGGGCTATGGCTACACCTTC
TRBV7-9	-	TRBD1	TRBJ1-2	CASSRDSNYGYTF	TGTGCCAGCAGTCGGGACAGTAACTATGGCTACACCTTC
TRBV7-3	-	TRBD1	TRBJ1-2	CASSPGTGGAPSTF	TGTGCCAGCAGCCCCGGGACAGGGGGCGCCCCTTCCACCTTC
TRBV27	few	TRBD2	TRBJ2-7	CASSLQTSGFYEQYF	TGTGCCAGCAGTTTACAGACTAGCGGCTTCTACGAGCAGTACTTC
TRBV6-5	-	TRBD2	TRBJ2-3	CASSSWTSGDTDTQYF	TGTGCCAGCAGTTCCTGGACTAGCGGGGACACAGATACGCAGTATTTT
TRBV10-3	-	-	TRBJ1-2	CATLVYRVGYGYTF	TGTGCCACCCTAGTCTACAGGGTAGGCTATGGCTACACCTTC
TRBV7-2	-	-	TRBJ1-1	CASSLEGPNTEAFF	TGTGCCAGCAGCTTGGAGGGGCCGAACACTGAAGCTTTCTTT
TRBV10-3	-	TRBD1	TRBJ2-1	CAAAGTGVRNEQFF	TGTGCCGCCGCCGGGACAGGGGTGCGCAATGAGCAGTTCTTC
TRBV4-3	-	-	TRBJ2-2	CASSQDVGSTGELFF	TGCGCCAGCAGCCAAGATGTGGGATCCACCGGGGAGCTGTTTTTT